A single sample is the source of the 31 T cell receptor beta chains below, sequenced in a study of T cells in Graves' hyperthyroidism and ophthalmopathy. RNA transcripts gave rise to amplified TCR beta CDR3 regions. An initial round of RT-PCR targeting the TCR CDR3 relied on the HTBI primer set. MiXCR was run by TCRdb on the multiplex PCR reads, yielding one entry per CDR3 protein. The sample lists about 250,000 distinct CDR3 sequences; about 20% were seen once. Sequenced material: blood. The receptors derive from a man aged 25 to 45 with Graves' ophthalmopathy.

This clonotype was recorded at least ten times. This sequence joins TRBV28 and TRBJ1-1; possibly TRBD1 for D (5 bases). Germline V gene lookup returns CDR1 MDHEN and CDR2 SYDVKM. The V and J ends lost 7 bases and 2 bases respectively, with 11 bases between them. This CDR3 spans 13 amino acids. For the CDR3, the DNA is TGTGCCAGCATGGAGGGGCAAAACACTGAAGCTTTCTTT. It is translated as CASMEGQNTEAFF.

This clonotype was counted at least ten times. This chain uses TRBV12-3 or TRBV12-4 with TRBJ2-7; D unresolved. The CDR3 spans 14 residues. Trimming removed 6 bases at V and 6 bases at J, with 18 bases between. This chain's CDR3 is CASSKRRQEGEQYF. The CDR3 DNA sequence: TGTGCCAGCAGCAAACGACGGCAAGAAGGCGAGCAGTACTTC.

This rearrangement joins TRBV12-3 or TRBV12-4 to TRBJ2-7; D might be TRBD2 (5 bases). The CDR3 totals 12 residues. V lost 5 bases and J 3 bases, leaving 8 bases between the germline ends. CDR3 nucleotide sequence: TGTGCCAGCAGTAAAACTAGCTACGAGCAGTACTTC. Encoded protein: CASSKTSYEQYF.

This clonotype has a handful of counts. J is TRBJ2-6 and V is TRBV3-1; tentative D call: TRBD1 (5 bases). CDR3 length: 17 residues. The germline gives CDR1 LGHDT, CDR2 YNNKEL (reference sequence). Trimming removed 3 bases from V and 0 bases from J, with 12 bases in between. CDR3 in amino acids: CASSHRAQGSGANVLTF. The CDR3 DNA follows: TGTGCCAGCAGCCACAGGGCACAAGGCTCTGGGGCCAACGTCCTGACTTTC.

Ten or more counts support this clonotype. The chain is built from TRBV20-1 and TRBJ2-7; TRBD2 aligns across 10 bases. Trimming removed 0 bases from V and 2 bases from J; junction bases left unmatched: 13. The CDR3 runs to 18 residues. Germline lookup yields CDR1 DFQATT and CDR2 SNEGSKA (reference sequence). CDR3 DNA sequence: TGCAGTGCTAGAGATATGTCCCGCGGACTAGCGGTTACCTACGAGCAGTACTTC. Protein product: CSARDMSRGLAVTYEQYF.

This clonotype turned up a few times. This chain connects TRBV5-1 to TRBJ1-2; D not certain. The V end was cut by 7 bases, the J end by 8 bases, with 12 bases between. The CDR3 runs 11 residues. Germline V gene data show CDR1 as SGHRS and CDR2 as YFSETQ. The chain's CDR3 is CASRPPGGYTF. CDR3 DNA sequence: TGCGCCAGCCGCCCTCCGGGAGGCTACACCTTC.

Here the CDR3 reads CSAPISPADRATEAFF. In DNA form, the CDR3 reads TGCAGTGCCCCCATCTCCCCGGCGGACAGAGCCACTGAAGCTTTCTTT. The rearrangement links TRBV20-1 to TRBJ1-1, with D perhaps TRBD1 (6 bases). With 6 bases removed from V and 4 bases from J, the gap between germline ends came to 24 bases. The germline gives CDR1 DFQATT, CDR2 SNEGSKA (reference sequence). CDR3 length: 16 amino acids.

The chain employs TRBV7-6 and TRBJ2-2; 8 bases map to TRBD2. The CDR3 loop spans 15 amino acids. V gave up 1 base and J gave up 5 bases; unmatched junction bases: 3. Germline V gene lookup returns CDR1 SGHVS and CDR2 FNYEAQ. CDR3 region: CASSLVSGKTGELFF. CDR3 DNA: TGTGCCAGCAGCTTAGTTAGCGGGAAAACCGGGGAGCTGTTTTTT.

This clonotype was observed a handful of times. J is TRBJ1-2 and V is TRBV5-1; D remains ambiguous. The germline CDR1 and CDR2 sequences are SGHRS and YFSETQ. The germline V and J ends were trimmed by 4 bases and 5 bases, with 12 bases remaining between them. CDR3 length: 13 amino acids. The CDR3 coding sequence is TGCGCCAGCAGCGACTCGACTGAGTATGGCTACACCTTC. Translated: CASSDSTEYGYTF.

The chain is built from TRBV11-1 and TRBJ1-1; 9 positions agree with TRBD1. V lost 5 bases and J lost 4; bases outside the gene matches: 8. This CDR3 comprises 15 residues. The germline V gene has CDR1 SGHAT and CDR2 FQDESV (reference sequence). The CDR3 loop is CASSRGQGGSTEAFF. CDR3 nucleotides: TGTGCCAGCAGCAGGGGACAGGGAGGGTCCACTGAAGCTTTCTTT.

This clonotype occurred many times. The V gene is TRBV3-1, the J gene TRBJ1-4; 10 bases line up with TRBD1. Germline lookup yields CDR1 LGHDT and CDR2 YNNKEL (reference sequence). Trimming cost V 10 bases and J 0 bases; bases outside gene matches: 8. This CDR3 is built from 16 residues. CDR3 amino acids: CANSGTGVTTNEKLFF. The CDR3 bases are TGTGCCAACTCCGGGACAGGGGTCACAACTAATGAAAAACTGTTTTTT.

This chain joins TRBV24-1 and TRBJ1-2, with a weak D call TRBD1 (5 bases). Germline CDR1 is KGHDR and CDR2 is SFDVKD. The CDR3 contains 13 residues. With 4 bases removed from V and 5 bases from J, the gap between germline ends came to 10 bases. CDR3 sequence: CATSERDWYGYTF. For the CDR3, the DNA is TGTGCCACCAGTGAGAGGGACTGGTATGGCTACACCTTC.

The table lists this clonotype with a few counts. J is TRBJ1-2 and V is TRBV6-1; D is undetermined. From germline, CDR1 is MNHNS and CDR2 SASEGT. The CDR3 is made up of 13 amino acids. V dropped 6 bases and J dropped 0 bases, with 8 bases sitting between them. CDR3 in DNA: TGTGCCAGCAGGGATACAGCTAACTATGGCTACACCTTC. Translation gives CASRDTANYGYTF.

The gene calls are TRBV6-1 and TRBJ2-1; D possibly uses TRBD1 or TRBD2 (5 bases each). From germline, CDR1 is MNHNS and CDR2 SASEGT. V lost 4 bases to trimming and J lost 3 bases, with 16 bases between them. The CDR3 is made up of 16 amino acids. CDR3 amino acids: CASSGPSGTVYNEQFF. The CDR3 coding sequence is TGTGCCAGCAGTGGGCCCTCCGGGACGGTCTACAATGAGCAGTTCTTC.

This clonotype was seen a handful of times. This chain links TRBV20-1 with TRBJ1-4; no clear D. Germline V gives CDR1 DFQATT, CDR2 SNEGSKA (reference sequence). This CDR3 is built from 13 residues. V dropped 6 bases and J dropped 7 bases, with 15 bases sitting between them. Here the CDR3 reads CSAAATASEKLFF. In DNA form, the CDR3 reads TGCAGTGCCGCAGCGACCGCGAGTGAAAAACTGTTTTTT.

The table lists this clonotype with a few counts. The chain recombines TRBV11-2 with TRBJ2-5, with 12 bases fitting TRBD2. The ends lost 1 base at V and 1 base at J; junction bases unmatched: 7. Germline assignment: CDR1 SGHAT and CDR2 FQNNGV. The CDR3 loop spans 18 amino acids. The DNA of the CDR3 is TGTGCCAGCAGCTTAGCGGGGCGGGGACTAGCGGGCCAAGAGACCCAGTACTTC. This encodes CASSLAGRGLAGQETQYF.

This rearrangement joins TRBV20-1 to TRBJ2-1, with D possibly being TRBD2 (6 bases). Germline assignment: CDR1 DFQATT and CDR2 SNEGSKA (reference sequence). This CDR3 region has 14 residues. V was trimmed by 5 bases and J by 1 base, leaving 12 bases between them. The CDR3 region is CSAPLSGSYNEQFF. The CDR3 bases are TGCAGTGCTCCCCTTAGCGGTTCCTACAATGAGCAGTTCTTC.

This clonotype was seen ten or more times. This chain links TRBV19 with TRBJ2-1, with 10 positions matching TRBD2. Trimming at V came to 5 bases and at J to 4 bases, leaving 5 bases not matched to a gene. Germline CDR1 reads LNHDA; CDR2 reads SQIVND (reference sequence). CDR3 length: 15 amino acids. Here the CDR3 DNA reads TGTGCCAGTAGTCCGATAGCGGGGGGATACAATGAGCAGTTCTTC. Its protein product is CASSPIAGGYNEQFF.

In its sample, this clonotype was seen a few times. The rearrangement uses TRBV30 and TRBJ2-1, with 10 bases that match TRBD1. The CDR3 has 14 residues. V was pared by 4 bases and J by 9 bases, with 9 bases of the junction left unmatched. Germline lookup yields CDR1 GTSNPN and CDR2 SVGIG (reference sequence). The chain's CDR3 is CAWTLGQGGGEQFF. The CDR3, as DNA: TGTGCCTGGACCCTCGGACAGGGGGGGGGTGAGCAGTTCTTC.

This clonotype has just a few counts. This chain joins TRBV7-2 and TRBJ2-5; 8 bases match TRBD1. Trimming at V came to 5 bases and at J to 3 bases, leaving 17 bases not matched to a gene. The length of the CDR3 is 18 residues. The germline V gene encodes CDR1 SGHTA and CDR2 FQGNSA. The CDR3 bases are TGTGCCAGCAGCCCCGCGGGACAGGACTTGAGTGTTGAAGAGACCCAGTACTTC. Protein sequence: CASSPAGQDLSVEETQYF.

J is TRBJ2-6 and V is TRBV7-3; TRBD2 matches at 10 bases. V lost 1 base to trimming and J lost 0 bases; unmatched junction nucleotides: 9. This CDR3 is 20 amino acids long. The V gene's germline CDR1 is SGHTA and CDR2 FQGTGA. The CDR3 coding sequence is TGTGCCAGCAGCTTAAAGGCAGCGGGAGGGCTCATCTCTGGGGCCAACGTCCTGACTTTC. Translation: CASSLKAAGGLISGANVLTF.

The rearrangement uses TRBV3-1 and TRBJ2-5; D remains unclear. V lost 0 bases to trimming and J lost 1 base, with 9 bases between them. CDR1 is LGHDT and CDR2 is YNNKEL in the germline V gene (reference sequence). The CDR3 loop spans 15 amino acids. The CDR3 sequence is CASSQDRAAQETQYF. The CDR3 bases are TGTGCCAGCAGCCAAGATAGGGCGGCCCAAGAGACCCAGTACTTC.

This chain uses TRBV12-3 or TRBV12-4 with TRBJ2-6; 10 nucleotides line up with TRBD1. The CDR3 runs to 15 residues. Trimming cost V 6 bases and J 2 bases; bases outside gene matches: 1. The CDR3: CASRGQGTGANVLTF. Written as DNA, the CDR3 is TGTGCCAGCAGGGGACAGGGGACTGGGGCCAACGTCCTGACTTTC.

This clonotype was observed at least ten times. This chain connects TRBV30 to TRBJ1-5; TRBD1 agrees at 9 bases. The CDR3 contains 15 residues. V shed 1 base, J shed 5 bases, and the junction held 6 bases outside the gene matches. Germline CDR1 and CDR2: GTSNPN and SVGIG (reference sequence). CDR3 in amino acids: CAWSETGQGYQPQHF. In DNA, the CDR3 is TGTGCCTGGAGTGAAACGGGACAGGGATATCAGCCCCAGCATTTT.

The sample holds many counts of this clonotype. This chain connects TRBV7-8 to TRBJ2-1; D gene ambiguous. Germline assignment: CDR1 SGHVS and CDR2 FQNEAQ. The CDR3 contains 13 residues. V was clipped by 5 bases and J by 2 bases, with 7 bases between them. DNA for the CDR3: TGTGCCAGCAGCGGGATCACCTACAATGAGCAGTTCTTC. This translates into CASSGITYNEQFF.

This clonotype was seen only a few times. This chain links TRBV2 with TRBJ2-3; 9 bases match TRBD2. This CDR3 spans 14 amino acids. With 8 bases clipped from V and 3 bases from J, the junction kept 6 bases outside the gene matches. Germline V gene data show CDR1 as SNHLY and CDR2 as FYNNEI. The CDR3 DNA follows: TGTGCCAGCGCTGGTAGCGGGAGTACAGATACGCAGTATTTT. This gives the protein CASAGSGSTDTQYF.

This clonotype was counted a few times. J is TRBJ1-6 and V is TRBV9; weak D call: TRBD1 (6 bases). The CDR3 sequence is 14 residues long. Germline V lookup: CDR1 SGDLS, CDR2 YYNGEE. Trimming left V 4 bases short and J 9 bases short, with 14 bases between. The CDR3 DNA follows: TGTGCCAGCAGCCCGGTGACAGGTTCTTCACCCCTCCACTTT. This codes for CASSPVTGSSPLHF.

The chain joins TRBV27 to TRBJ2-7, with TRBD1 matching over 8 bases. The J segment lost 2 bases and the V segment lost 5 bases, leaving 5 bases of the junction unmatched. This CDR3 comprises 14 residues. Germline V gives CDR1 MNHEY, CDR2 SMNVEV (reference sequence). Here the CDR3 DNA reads TGTGCCAGCAGTGGACAGGGATTCCCCTACGAGCAGTACTTC. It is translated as CASSGQGFPYEQYF.

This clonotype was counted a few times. Written as DNA, the CDR3 is TGCGCCACCGAAGATCGGGACACCAACTCCTACGAGCAGTACTTC. It yields the protein CATEDRDTNSYEQYF. The chain links TRBV10-2 to TRBJ2-7; perhaps TRBD1 as D (6 bases). The CDR3 spans 15 residues. The germline V gene encodes CDR1 WSHSY and CDR2 SAAADI. V was shortened by 10 bases and J by 0 bases, with 19 bases between the two germline ends.

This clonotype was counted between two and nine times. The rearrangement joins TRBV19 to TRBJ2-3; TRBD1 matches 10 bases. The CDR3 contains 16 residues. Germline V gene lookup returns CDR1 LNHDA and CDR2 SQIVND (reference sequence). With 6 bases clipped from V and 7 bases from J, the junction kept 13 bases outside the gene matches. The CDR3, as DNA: TGTGCCAGTAGCCTCTCTGCGGGACAGGGGCAGAATACGCAGTATTTT. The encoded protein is CASSLSAGQGQNTQYF.

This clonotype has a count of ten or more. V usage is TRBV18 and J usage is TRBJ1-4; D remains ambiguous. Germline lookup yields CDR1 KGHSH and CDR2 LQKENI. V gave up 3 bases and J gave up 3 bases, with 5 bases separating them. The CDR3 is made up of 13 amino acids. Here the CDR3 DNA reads TGTGCCAGCTCACCGCGGCCTAATGAAAAACTGTTTTTT. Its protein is CASSPRPNEKLFF.